This passage covers 7 T cell receptor beta chains from one sample sequenced in a study of shared clonotypes between healthy human individuals. Assay: immunoSEQ multiplex PCR; the TCRdb copy retains only in-frame clones and omits some. The sample has 600,000 to 750,000 clones, less than 95% seen once. Sequenced input: memory CD8+ T cells from PBMCs. The subset here: CD45RO+ cells pooled with CCR7-negative TemRA cells. The receptors shown here come from a young man in good health. Some clones in this sample may be carry-over from other donors' samples.

The chain recombines TRBV25-1 with TRBJ1-1, with D possibly matching TRBD1 (5 bases). Germline V gene sequence: CDR1 MGHDK, CDR2 SYGVNS. The V end lost 1 base, the J end lost 1 base, and 7 bases lay between the germline ends. The CDR3 is made up of 14 amino acids. CDR3 nucleotide sequence: TGTGCCAGCAGTGAATCGCAGGGGAACACTGAAGCTTTCTTT. Translated, it gives CASSESQGNTEAFF.

The chain recombines TRBV27 with TRBJ2-7; 7 bases align to TRBD2. The CDR3 sequence is 14 residues long. V shed 2 bases and J 6 bases; nucleotides not matched to a gene: 7. Germline V gives CDR1 MNHEY, CDR2 SMNVEV (reference sequence). CDR3 DNA sequence: TGTGCCAGCAGTTTAACTGCTGGGGGGGTCGAGCAGTACTTC. As protein: CASSLTAGGVEQYF.

The V and J genes are TRBV9 and TRBJ2-2; no firm D call. V shed 5 bases and J shed 8 bases, with 16 bases lying between them. This CDR3 region has 14 residues. From germline, CDR1 is SGDLS and CDR2 YYNGEE. The CDR3 DNA sequence: TGTGCCAGCAGTCCTTCTGGTGGGCGGGGGGAGCTGTTTTTT. It is translated as CASSPSGGRGELFF.

J is TRBJ2-2 and V is TRBV2; D may be TRBD2 (5 bases). Germline V gene data show CDR1 as SNHLY and CDR2 as FYNNEI. Between the trimmed V and J ends, which lost 2 bases and 8 bases, there was a span of 12 bases. The CDR3 extends over 14 amino acids. CDR3 nucleotide sequence: TGTGCCAGCAGTGAACGAACGAGGGCAGGGGAGCTGTTTTTT. It codes for CASSERTRAGELFF.

The sample holds one count of this clone. The chain carries TRBV7-2 and TRBJ2-2; D call uncertain. Germline loops: CDR1 SGHTA, CDR2 FQGNSA. The CDR3 covers 11 residues. V lost 1 base and J 9 bases, leaving 3 bases between the germline ends. In nucleotides, the CDR3 is TGTGCCAGCAGCTTAGTGAGGGAGCTGTTTTTT. Translation: CASSLVRELFF.

This sequence joins TRBV7-2 and TRBJ2-7; a possible D gene is TRBD1 (7 bases). The germline CDR1 and CDR2 sequences are SGHTA and FQGNSA. There are 19 residues in the CDR3. With 5 bases removed from V and 3 bases from J, the gap between germline ends came to 29 bases. The CDR3, as DNA: TGTGCCAGCAGCCCGCTATTTCGGGCCCGGGGGACAGCCAGCTACGAGCAGTACTTC. Protein: CASSPLFRARGTASYEQYF.

The V and J genes are TRBV7-9 and TRBJ1-1; D not resolved. Trimming left V 4 bases short and J 7 bases short, with 19 bases between. The CDR3 loop spans 15 amino acids. From germline, CDR1 is SEHNR and CDR2 FQNEAQ (reference sequence). Written as DNA, the CDR3 is TGTGCCAGCAGCTCCATTCCAAGACGAATGAATGAAGCTTTCTTT. It specifies CASSSIPRRMNEAFF.